Listed below are T cell receptor beta chains from one sample, sequenced in a study of cytomegalovirus exposure and HLA in healthy donors. The table came from immunoSEQ multiplex PCR; TCRdb's copy has only in-frame clones and leaves some out. The table for this sample gives tens of thousands of clones. Sequences were obtained from PBMCs. These receptors all stem from a female donor in good health and CMV-seropositive. CDR3s include the opening cysteine and the closing phenylalanine or tryptophan. A D gene is named only where the DNA matches it firmly.

V	J	D	DNA	CDR3
TRBV27	TRBJ2-1	TRBD2	TGTGCCAGCAGTTCCCACCTAGCCCGGACTAGCGGGGGCGCAGAAGAGCAGTTCTTC	CASSSHLARTSGGAEEQFF
TRBV4-2	TRBJ2-7	TRBD2	TGTGCCAGCAGCCAAGAAAGCGGGAGATCCCTATACGAGCAGTACTTC	CASSQESGRSLYEQYF
TRBV5-4	TRBJ2-5	NA	TGTGCCAGCAGCTTTATGTCAGAAGAGACCCAGTACTTC	CASSFMSEETQYF
TRBV27	TRBJ1-6	NA	TGTGCCAGCAGTTTATCGGTGCGGGGTAATTCACCCCTCCACTTT	CASSLSVRGNSPLHF
TRBV7-9	TRBJ2-1	NA	TGTGCCAGCAGCCGGGGGGCTAGCAACAATGAGCAGTTCTTC	CASSRGASNNEQFF
TRBV5-1	TRBJ2-5	NA	TGCGCCAGCAGCTTGGCCGTGAGTGGCCAAGAGACCCAGTACTTC	CASSLAVSGQETQYF
TRBV18	TRBJ1-5	NA	TGTGCCAGCTCACCAGAGCAGGGTGGCAATCAGCCCCAGCATTTT	CASSPEQGGNQPQHF
TRBV7-9	TRBJ1-2	TRBD1	TGTGCCAGCAGCTTAGTGACAGGGTACTATGGCTACACCTTC	CASSLVTGYYGYTF
TRBV19	TRBJ2-7	TRBD2	TGTGCCAGTAGTCCCAGGACTAGCGGGGCCTACGAGCAGTACTTC	CASSPRTSGAYEQYF
TRBV19	TRBJ2-7	NA	TGTGCCAGTAGATTGGGGCGAGGAGGGTCTGACGAGCAGTACTTC	CASRLGRGGSDEQYF
TRBV27	TRBJ2-5	NA	TGTGCCAGCAGTTTGATTGCCGGAGGAAAAGAGACCCAGTACTTC	CASSLIAGGKETQYF
TRBV7-2	TRBJ2-5	NA	TGTGCCAGCAGCTCGACTAACGGTCAGGAGACCCAGTACTTC	CASSSTNGQETQYF
TRBV5-1	TRBJ2-3	TRBD2	TGCGCCAGCAGCTTGGCGCCAGGACTAGCGACAGATACGCAGTATTTT	CASSLAPGLATDTQYF
TRBV18	TRBJ1-1	NA	TGTGCCAGCTCACCCGGACATCGAGGCATTGATGCTTTCTTT	CASSPGHRGIDAFF
TRBV7-9	TRBJ1-2	TRBD1	TGTGCCAGCACCTTAGGGGGCGGTACAGACGGTGGCTACACCTTC	CASTLGGGTDGGYTF
TRBV19	TRBJ2-7	TRBD1	TGTGCCAGTAGGAGGACAGGGGCGTCCTACGAGCAGTACTTC	CASRRTGASYEQYF
TRBV10-2	TRBJ1-5	NA	TGCGCCAGCAGTGAGAACACCAATCAGCCCCAGCATTTT	CASSENTNQPQHF
TRBV18	TRBJ2-5	TRBD1	TGTGCCAGCTCACCTCGTCAGGGGGTAGAGACCCAGTACTTC	CASSPRQGVETQYF
TRBV7-9	TRBJ1-5	NA	TGTGCCAGCAGCTTGGCAAATAGCAATCAGCCCCAGCATTTT	CASSLANSNQPQHF
TRBV29-1	TRBJ2-6	TRBD1	TGCAGCGTTAAGGACAGGGGGCCCTTTGGGGCCAACGTCCTGACTTTC	CSVKDRGPFGANVLTF
TRBV27	TRBJ2-1	NA	TGTGCCAGCAGTACAAACAGGGTCCATGAGCAGTTCTTC	CASSTNRVHEQFF
TRBV5-4	TRBJ2-5	TRBD1	TGTGCCAGCAGCTCGGACAGGGTTCGGCGAGAGACCCAGTACTTC	CASSSDRVRRETQYF
TRBV11-2	TRBJ2-3	TRBD1	TGTGCCAGCAGCTTCGGACAGGGTTTTCGCACAGATACGCAGTATTTT	CASSFGQGFRTDTQYF
TRBV6-5	TRBJ2-7	TRBD1	TGTGCCAGCAGCAGGGACAGCGTGTACGAGCAGTACTTC	CASSRDSVYEQYF
TRBV9	TRBJ2-3	NA	TGTGCCAGCAGCGTCAACTCTATCCGCACAGATACGCAGTATTTT	CASSVNSIRTDTQYF
TRBV19	TRBJ2-7	TRBD1	TGTGCCAGACGGTCTGACAGGGGCTCCTACGAGCAGTACTTC	CARRSDRGSYEQYF
TRBV7-3	TRBJ2-3	TRBD2	TGTGCCAGCAGCTTAGACCCGGCGGGGGGGGATACGCAGTATTTT	CASSLDPAGGDTQYF
TRBV18	TRBJ1-2	TRBD1	TGTGCCAGCTCACCTAGTCTGGGGACAGGGGATGGCTACACCTTC	CASSPSLGTGDGYTF
TRBV5-6	TRBJ2-7	NA	TGTGCCAGCAGCCGCGGTCGTGAGCAGTACTTC	CASSRGREQYF
TRBV5-1	TRBJ2-6	NA	TGCGCCAGCAGCTTGGTGGAGGGGACTGGGGCCAACGTCCTGACTTTC	CASSLVEGTGANVLTF
TRBV29-1	TRBJ2-5	TRBD1	TGCAGCGTAGCCCGGGACAGGTTATTAGAGACCCAGTACTTC	CSVARDRLLETQYF
TRBV10-3	TRBJ2-7	TRBD1	TGTGCCATCAGCGGGACAGGCGGTTACTACGAGCAGTACTTC	CAISGTGGYYEQYF
TRBV2	TRBJ1-1	NA	TGTGCCAGCAGAAAAAGGACAGAAAACACTGAAGCTTTCTTT	CASRKRTENTEAFF
TRBV28	TRBJ1-2	NA	TGTGCCAGCAGTTTATCAACAGGGGGCTACACCTTC	CASSLSTGGYTF
TRBV18	TRBJ1-6	TRBD1	TGTGCCAGCTCACCAAGTGGGACAGGGGATAATTCACCCCTCCACTTT	CASSPSGTGDNSPLHF
TRBV7-9	TRBJ1-1	NA	TGTGCCAGCAGCTTACCGGGACTACTCAACACTGAAGCTTTCTTT	CASSLPGLLNTEAFF
TRBV18	TRBJ1-2	TRBD1	TGTGCCAGCTCACCACCGGGCACAGGGGTCGACTATGGCTACACCTTC	CASSPPGTGVDYGYTF
TRBV27	TRBJ1-5	NA	TGTGCCAGCAGTTTAGGCCAGTACAATCAGCCCCAGCATTTT	CASSLGQYNQPQHF
TRBV4-1	TRBJ2-1	NA	TGCGCCAGCAGCCAAGTTGGGGGGGGCGACAATGAGCAGTTCTTC	CASSQVGGGDNEQFF
TRBV19	TRBJ2-1	TRBD2	TGTGCCAGTACGAGCGGGAAGCACTACAATGAGCAGTTCTTC	CASTSGKHYNEQFF
TRBV6-5	TRBJ2-7	NA	TGTGCCAGCAGTTACGTCCGCGGCACCTACGAGCAGTACTTC	CASSYVRGTYEQYF
TRBV20-1	TRBJ1-4	NA	TGCAGTGCTAGAGACAGGGAAAAACTGTTTTTT	CSARDREKLFF
TRBV18	TRBJ1-4	NA	TGTGCCAGCTCAATGCAACGGGCAACTAATGAAAAACTGTTTTTT	CASSMQRATNEKLFF
TRBV20-1	TRBJ1-1	NA	TGCAGTGTTTATAGTGGCACTGAAGCTTTCTTT	CSVYSGTEAFF
TRBV7-6	TRBJ2-5	NA	TGTGCCAGCAGCTCGACCGGGAGCCTCCACGGAGAGACCCAGTACTTC	CASSSTGSLHGETQYF
TRBV7-9	TRBJ2-2	TRBD2	TGTGCCAGCAGCCCGACTAGCGACCCGAACACCGGGGAGCTGTTTTTT	CASSPTSDPNTGELFF
TRBV11-2	TRBJ2-7	NA	TGTGCCAGCAGCTTAGACAGCTACGAGCAGTACTTC	CASSLDSYEQYF
TRBV7-6	TRBJ2-1	TRBD2	TGTGCCAGCAGCTTAACCGGGACTAGCGACAATGAGCAGTTCTTC	CASSLTGTSDNEQFF
TRBV6-1	TRBJ2-7	NA	TGTGCCACCCCGGGGGGCAGGGGAGCCCTCGAGCAGTACTTC	CATPGGRGALEQYF
TRBV18	TRBJ2-5	NA	TGTGCCAGCTCACCACTCGGCGGCAAAGAAGAGACCCAGTACTTC	CASSPLGGKEETQYF
TRBV9	TRBJ2-3	TRBD2	TGTGCCAGCAGCGTAGGGGTCGCGGGGGGCCTCACAGATACGCAGTATTTT	CASSVGVAGGLTDTQYF
TRBV11-2	TRBJ2-5	NA	TGTGCCAGCAGCTTATTTCGCGGGGGCCCTAGAACCCAGTACTTC	CASSLFRGGPRTQYF
TRBV18	TRBJ2-7	NA	TGTGCCAGCTCACCACCGGGGGCAGGGACGGTCGAGCAGTACTTC	CASSPPGAGTVEQYF
TRBV7-9	TRBJ2-7	TRBD1	TGTGCCAGCAGCTTAACAGGGGGAGGCTACGAGCAGTACTTC	CASSLTGGGYEQYF
TRBV4-1	TRBJ2-5	NA	TGCGCCAGCAGCCAACAGTGGGAGGAGACCCAGTACTTC	CASSQQWEETQYF